This TCR beta chain was obtained from a study of response to subunit inactivated influenza vaccine. Study conclusions and caveats: Authors suggested seasonal influenza vaccinations each recruit few new T cells.

TCRdb passed the RT-PCR reads through MiXCR, listing each CDR3 protein once. The data show fewer than 700,000 distinct CDR3 sequences, 13% seen once. This clonotype has just a few counts. The antigen is unknown. Germline trimming cut 4 bases from V and 5 bases from J; bases unmatched to any gene: 15. Germline CDR1 reads DFQATT; CDR2 reads SNEGSKA (reference sequence). The CDR3 has 16 residues. This receptor was taken from a man between 50 and 59 years old who received an inactivated influenza vaccine. This chain joins TRBV20-1 and TRBJ2-5, with 8 bases identical to TRBD2. The sequencing here drew on PBMCs from blood, taken more than 35 days after vaccination. In nucleotides, the CDR3 is TGCAGTGCTATCGAGGGCAAAGCGGGGGTCGTGGAGACCCAGTACTTC. The encoded protein is CSAIEGKAGVVETQYF.